The T cell receptor beta chain under discussion was sequenced for a study of cytomegalovirus exposure and HLA in healthy donors. The CDR3 is 16 amino acids. Trimming pared 3 bases from V and 3 bases from J, leaving 12 bases between. Germline CDR1 is MGHRA and CDR2 is YSYEKL. Study results and caveats: TRBV6-2, TRBV6-3 and other indistinguishable V segments were excluded. It was likely that a cluster of highly shared sequence variants was a sequencing artifact. Several of the most significant clusters appeared, in a later analysis, to be linked to common viral pathogens. Roughly uniform depth of sequencing across donors was assumed in presence/absence analyses.

Use of 60 Vbeta and 13 Jbeta primers characterized the PCR. Only in-frame clones appear in the TCRdb table, and some are missing; sequencing was by immunoSEQ multiplex PCR. The sample yields roughly 120,000 clones, roughly 71% seen once. The sample holds a few counts of this clone. Its target is not known. The J gene is TRBJ1-6, the V gene TRBV4-1; no clear D. Sequencing was carried out using PBMCs. The sequence came from a woman in her 70s in good health and CMV-seropositive. As DNA, the CDR3 is TGCGCCAGCAGCCAGGCACTGGAGCGCTATAATTCACCCCTCCACTTT. This encodes CASSQALERYNSPLHF.